This T cell receptor (beta chain) was recorded in a study of blood T cell repertoires in COVID-19. At the level of the study: Material from acute and convalescent COVID-19 was sourced from the United States, Italy and Spain. Sample material is recorded as cDNA or gDNA derived from T cells, B-cell-depleted T cells, or PBMCs.

In germline, CDR1 is SGHAT, CDR2 FQNNGV. V gave up 8 bases and J gave up 5 bases, with 18 bases separating them. CDR3 length equals 14 residues. Libraries were prepared by immunoSEQ multiplex PCR; TCRdb keeps only in-frame clonotypes and omits some of them. Among fewer than 350,000 clones listed, around 87% were seen once. Sequenced sample: peripheral blood. This chain connects TRBV11-2 to TRBJ1-1; tentative D call: TRBD1 (6 bases). This TCR derives from a woman in her 50s who had recovered from COVID-19. The CDR3 loop is CASSLQGRGTEAFF. CDR3 DNA sequence: TGTGCCAGCTCCCTCCAGGGGAGAGGGACTGAAGCTTTCTTT.